The source of this TCR beta chain is a study of tumor T cells in aggressive B-cell lymphoma. TCRdb's copy holds only in-frame clones and misses some; the assay was immunoSEQ multiplex PCR. The sample has approximately 3,100 clones; 65% to 90% are singletons. CDR1 and CDR2 from the germline V gene are KGHSH and LQKENI. V was clipped by 5 bases and J by 2 bases; unmatched bases: 5. The CDR3 runs 16 residues. V gene TRBV18 combines with J gene TRBJ2-3; 12 nucleotides agree with TRBD2. The receptor was derived from an adult with diffuse large B cell lymphoma. Sequences were obtained from tumor tissue. The CDR3 reads CASSATSGGPTDTQYF. The CDR3 DNA reads as TGTGCCAGCTCAGCGACTAGCGGGGGACCCACAGATACGCAGTATTTT. The full variable domain, completed using reference TRBV18 and TRBJ2-3, is NAGVMQNPRHLVRRRGQEARLRCSPMKGHSHVYWYRQLPEEGLKFMVYLQKENIIDESGMPKERFSAEFPKEGPSILRIQQVVRGDSAAYFCASSATSGGPTDTQYFGPGTRLTVL.